These 14 T cell receptor beta chains originate from one sample sequenced in a study of cytomegalovirus exposure and HLA in healthy donors. The PCR used 60 Vbeta and 13 Jbeta primers. Generated by immunoSEQ multiplex PCR, the TCRdb table keeps only in-frame clones and is missing some. The sample contains about 270,000 clones, roughly 70% of which appear only once. Sequencing input: PBMCs. Every receptor here comes from a female donor in good health and CMV-seronegative.

V usage is TRBV14 and J usage is TRBJ2-5, with a tentative D call TRBD2 (5 bases). This CDR3 contains 12 residues. Trimming shortened V by 4 bases and J by 5 bases, and 8 bases separated the two germline ends. Germline V gene data show CDR1 as SGHDN and CDR2 as FVKESK. DNA of the CDR3: TGTGCCAGCAGCCCTAGGAGGGAGACCCAGTACTTC. This codes for CASSPRRETQYF.

The chain links TRBV20-1 to TRBJ2-7; 10 nucleotides line up with TRBD2. Germline CDR1 reads DFQATT; CDR2 reads SNEGSKA (reference sequence). The length of the CDR3 is 11 residues. CDR3 in amino acids: CASGRAGEQYF. In DNA, the CDR3 is TGCGCAAGCGGGAGGGCTGGTGAGCAGTACTTC.

The V and J genes are TRBV5-1 and TRBJ2-5; D is unclear. Germline-derived CDR1 and CDR2 are SGHRS and YFSETQ. There are 16 residues in the CDR3. Trimming took 0 bases from V and 9 from J, leaving 21 bases between them. The CDR3 sequence is CASSLGTNTAQMAQYF. The CDR3 coding sequence is TGCGCCAGCAGCTTGGGAACAAATACCGCACAGATGGCCCAGTACTTC. Full variable domain (missing parts from reference TRBV5-1 and TRBJ2-5): KAGVTQTPRYLIKTRGQQVTLSCSPISGHRSVSWYQQTPGQGLQFLFEYFSETQRNKGNFPGRFSGRQFSNSRSEMNVSTLELGDSALYLCASSLGTNTAQMAQYFGPGTRLLVL.

This chain links TRBV9 with TRBJ2-7; 10 bases map to TRBD2. This CDR3 is 15 amino acids long. CDR1 SGDLS and CDR2 YYNGEE come from the germline V gene. The junction had 6 bases not matched to a gene; V was cut back by 0 bases and J by 6 bases. The CDR3 loop reads CASSVAPSGRGEQYF. For the CDR3, the DNA is TGTGCCAGCAGCGTAGCCCCTAGCGGGAGAGGCGAGCAGTACTTC.

The chain has TRBV5-1 and TRBJ1-3; 7 positions agree with TRBD1. The CDR3 sequence is 16 residues long. Germline V CDR1 and CDR2: SGHRS, YFSETQ. V lost 4 bases to trimming and J lost 0 bases; unmatched junction nucleotides: 7. In DNA, the CDR3 is TGCGCCAGCAGCCGGGACAGTGGAGGCTCTGGAAACACCATATATTTT. Protein product: CASSRDSGGSGNTIYF.

The genes are TRBV7-8 and TRBJ2-5; the D gene is possibly TRBD1 (5 bases). V was cut by 0 bases and J by 2 bases, with 13 bases left in between. CDR1 and CDR2 (germline): SGHVS, FQNEAQ. The length of the CDR3 is 16 residues. The CDR3 DNA reads TGTGCCAGCAGCTTAGCGATGACAGATGATCAAGAGACCCAGTACTTC. Protein: CASSLAMTDDQETQYF.

This clone was counted a few times. The chain combines TRBV7-2 with TRBJ2-3; D perhaps matches TRBD2 (5 bases). In germline, CDR1 is SGHTA, CDR2 FQGNSA. V lost 1 base to trimming and J lost 3 bases, with 8 bases between them. The CDR3 loop spans 14 amino acids. The CDR3 spells CASSLELVTDTQYF. The CDR3 DNA sequence: TGTGCCAGCAGCTTAGAACTAGTAACAGATACGCAGTATTTT.

This clone turned up a few times. The identical CDR3 is also encoded by other nucleotide sequences in the sample. The J gene is TRBJ2-7, the V gene TRBV7-8; TRBD1 is a possible D gene (5 bases). The CDR3 sequence is 15 residues long. V was shortened by 0 bases and J by 0 bases, with 9 bases between the two germline ends. The germline CDR1 and CDR2 sequences are SGHVS and FQNEAQ. The CDR3 bases are TGTGCCAGCAGCTTAGCGGCAGGGCCCTCCTACGAGCAGTACTTC. Translation gives CASSLAAGPSYEQYF.

The V gene is TRBV25-1, the J gene TRBJ2-7; 7 bases are shared with TRBD1. The CDR3 totals 12 residues. Germline assignment: CDR1 MGHDK and CDR2 SYGVNS. V shed 7 bases, J shed 7 bases, and the junction held 7 bases outside the gene matches. The CDR3 region has the DNA TGTGCCAGCACGCAGGGGGTAAAGGAGCAGTACTTC. Translated: CASTQGVKEQYF.

The chain has TRBV7-2 and TRBJ2-1; TRBD2 aligns across 8 bases. The CDR3 totals 15 residues. Unmatched junction bases numbered 7, after V lost 3 bases and J lost 6 bases. CDR1 and CDR2 (germline): SGHTA, FQGNSA. The CDR3 is CASSFNLGLANEQFF. The CDR3 DNA sequence: TGTGCCAGCAGCTTCAACCTAGGACTAGCCAATGAGCAGTTCTTC.

The chain combines TRBV2 with TRBJ2-2; 9 bases fit TRBD2. Germline values: CDR1 SNHLY, CDR2 FYNNEI. This CDR3 comprises 14 residues. V shed 4 bases and J 3 bases; nucleotides not matched to a gene: 0. CDR3 DNA sequence: TGTGCCAGCAGTGGGACTAGCGACACCGGGGAGCTGTTTTTT. Its protein product is CASSGTSDTGELFF.

V gene TRBV7-3 combines with J gene TRBJ1-1, with no clear D. Germline CDR1 is SGHTA and CDR2 is FQGTGA. This CDR3 is built from 13 residues. V lost 0 bases and J lost 11, with 13 bases in between. CDR3 sequence reads: CASSLTAGSGAFF. CDR3 nucleotides: TGTGCCAGCAGCTTAACGGCTGGTTCGGGGGCTTTCTTT.

On this clone itself: Sequence at one end of the junction differs from germline and may be a read error. Different DNA sequences within this sample yield the same CDR3. The chain carries TRBV2 and TRBJ2-3; D perhaps matches TRBD1 (5 bases). The germline V gene encodes CDR1 SNHLY and CDR2 FYNNEI. The CDR3 loop spans 14 amino acids. The CDR3, as DNA: TGTGCCAGCAGGGAAGGACAAAGCACAGATACGCAGTATTTT. This codes for CASREGQSTDTQYF. Drawing the rest from reference TRBV2 and TRBJ2-3, the complete variable domain is EPEVTQTPSHQVTQMGQEVILRCVPISNHLYFYWYRQILGQKVEFLVSFYNNEISEKSEIFDDQFSVERPDGSNFTLKIRSTKLEDSAMYFCASREGQSTDTQYFGPGTRLTVL.

As to this clone: Other DNA sequences in the sample encode the same CDR3. The chain uses TRBV7-2 and TRBJ2-1, with D perhaps TRBD2 (5 bases). From germline, CDR1 is SGHTA and CDR2 FQGNSA. Trimming stripped 3 bases from V and 0 bases from J, with 9 bases between. CDR3 size: 15 residues. DNA for the CDR3: TGTGCCAGCAGCTTGAGCGGAAGCTCCTACAATGAGCAGTTCTTC. It translates to CASSLSGSSYNEQFF.